This T cell receptor beta chain was observed in a study of T cell clusters in autoimmune cytopenias. Overall study results and limits: Primary autoimmune cytopenia patients appeared to lack physiological T cell clusters present in healthy donors. A dominant lymphoma-associated repertoire apparently masked the cluster-lack signature in secondary cytopenia versus chronic lymphocytic leukemia. The T cell clusters were defined only in silico, without experimental functional validation.

Each sample's input was 250 ng genomic DNA, 40,000 or so genome equivalents. This CDR3 has 18 residues. Germline V CDR1 and CDR2: SGHAT, FQDESV (reference sequence). This clonotype is labeled medium-sized based on frequency. Its antigen is currently unknown. TRB rearrangements were amplified by touch-down multiplex PCR with mixed TRB-A/B primers. After re-calling the multiplex PCR reads, TCRdb lists one entry per CDR3 protein, DNA absent. This sample's clone table lists over 4,500 distinct CDR3 sequences. Source material: peripheral blood. This chain links TRBV11-1 with TRBJ2-3; checking the TCRdb D call of TRBD2 is not possible without DNA. The source of this sequence is a human donor with an autoimmune cytopenia or autoimmune hepatitis (not recorded which). The CDR3 here is CASSSTSGGSLGTDTQYF.